This is a list of T cell receptor beta chains from one sample in a study of blood T cell repertoires in COVID-19. Assay used: immunoSEQ multiplex PCR; TCRdb lists only in-frame clones, some missing. The sample holds 210,000 or so clones; about 90% are singletons and the top ten take around 1.6%. Material for sequencing was peripheral blood. The receptor set was obtained from a man aged 18-30 years with active or convalescent COVID-19. CDR3s include the opening cysteine and the closing phenylalanine or tryptophan. The order of the fields is J gene, V gene, clone size, D gene, CDR3 protein, CDR3 DNA. D genes are given only for firm matches. Clone size is shown for a subset of rows, as once, few, many or a class of expanded clone.

>TRBJ2-1|TRBV20-1|many|NA
CSAGVEQFF
TGCAGTGCCGGGGTTGAGCAGTTCTTC
>TRBJ1-1|TRBV9|NA|NA
CASSRQEGNTEAFF
TGTGCCAGCAGCCGTCAGGAGGGGAACACTGAAGCTTTCTTT
>TRBJ1-1|TRBV15|NA|NA
CATSRFPSGATEAFF
TGTGCCACCAGCAGGTTCCCCTCAGGGGCCACTGAAGCTTTCTTT
>TRBJ2-1|TRBV19|NA|NA
CASSIGLAFGSYNEQFF
TGTGCCAGTAGTATTGGGTTAGCGTTCGGCTCCTACAATGAGCAGTTCTTC
>TRBJ1-1|TRBV10-3|NA|NA
CAIRNPTGNTEAFF
TGTGCCATCAGGAACCCGACAGGGAACACTGAAGCTTTCTTT
>TRBJ1-5|TRBV19|NA|TRBD1
CATTQDRVNQPQHF
TGTGCCACCACTCAGGACAGGGTAAATCAGCCCCAGCATTTT
>TRBJ1-4|TRBV7-9|NA|TRBD1
CASSLGAGTGNPDEKLFF
TGTGCCAGCAGCTTAGGGGCCGGGACAGGGAATCCCGATGAAAAACTGTTTTTT
>TRBJ1-1|TRBV20-1|NA|TRBD1
CSAHRGTEAFF
TGCAGTGCGCACAGGGGCACTGAAGCTTTCTTT
>TRBJ1-2|TRBV15|NA|NA
CATSRDRVNYGYTF
TGTGCCACCAGCAGAGACAGGGTTAACTATGGCTACACCTTC
>TRBJ2-7|TRBV6-5|once|TRBD2
CASRPGTSYEQYF
TGTGCCAGCAGGCCCGGGACTAGCTACGAGCAGTACTTC
>TRBJ2-1|TRBV5-1|NA|NA
CASSSTSRLDGEQFF
TGCGCCAGCAGCTCGACGTCCCGGCTCGACGGGGAGCAGTTCTTC
>TRBJ1-2|TRBV19|NA|TRBD1
CASSRTPGKGAYGYTF
TGTGCCAGTAGTAGGACCCCGGGGAAGGGGGCCTATGGCTACACCTTC
>TRBJ2-7|TRBV3-1/TRBV3-2|NA|TRBD1
CASSLGQGYEQYF
TGTGCCAGCAGCCTAGGACAGGGTTACGAGCAGTACTTC
>TRBJ1-1|TRBV5-1|NA|NA
CASSLGGVNTEAFF
TGCGCCAGCAGCTTAGGGGGTGTGAACACTGAAGCTTTCTTT
>TRBJ1-2|TRBV4-1|NA|NA
CASSQGGAVGYTF
TGCGCCAGCAGCCAAGGGGGCGCAGTGGGCTACACCTTC
>TRBJ1-1|TRBV18|NA|TRBD1
CASSPPGQGPTEAFF
TGTGCCAGCTCACCTCCGGGACAGGGTCCCACTGAAGCTTTCTTT
>TRBJ2-1|TRBV28|NA|NA
CASSPTGGPYNEQFF
TGTGCCAGCAGCCCCACCGGGGGGCCCTACAATGAGCAGTTCTTC
>TRBJ2-1|TRBV27|NA|NA
CASSLEMASLEQFF
TGTGCCAGCAGTTTAGAGATGGCTAGTCTTGAGCAGTTCTTC
>TRBJ2-7|TRBV10-1|NA|NA
CASSDLGSHEQYF
TGCGCCAGCAGTGACTTGGGCAGTCACGAGCAGTACTTC
>TRBJ1-2|TRBV3-1/TRBV3-2|NA|TRBD1
CASSSGTGNYGYTF
TGTGCCAGCAGTTCCGGGACAGGGAACTATGGCTACACCTTC
>TRBJ1-3|TRBV30|NA|NA
CACKPGHSSGNTIYF
TGTGCCTGTAAACCGGGACACAGCTCTGGAAACACCATATATTTT
>TRBJ1-1|TRBV11-1|NA|TRBD1
CASSSPGQDPEAFF
TGTGCCAGCAGCTCGCCGGGACAGGATCCTGAAGCTTTCTTT
>TRBJ2-3|TRBV18|NA|NA
CASSPPSVSTDTQYF
TGTGCCAGCTCACCCCCTTCCGTGAGCACAGATACGCAGTATTTT
>TRBJ2-2|TRBV6-5|NA|TRBD1
CASSYSGQGDTGELFF
TGTGCCAGCAGTTACTCGGGACAGGGGGATACCGGGGAGCTGTTTTTT
>TRBJ2-1|TRBV6-1|NA|TRBD2
CASSETSNKQFF
TGTGCCAGCAGTGAGACTAGCAACAAGCAGTTCTTC
>TRBJ2-3|TRBV10-3|NA|NA
CAISESAGTDTQYF
TGTGCCATCAGTGAGTCGGCAGGCACAGATACGCAGTATTTT
>TRBJ2-7|TRBV11-2|NA|TRBD2
CASSTGTSYEQYF
TGTGCCAGCAGTACCGGGACTAGCTACGAGCAGTACTTC
>TRBJ1-5|TRBV30|NA|NA
CAWMNGGRQPQHF
TGTGCCTGGATGAACGGAGGACGGCAGCCCCAGCATTTT
>TRBJ1-5|TRBV23-1|NA|NA
CASSPDETGRASQPQHF
TGCGCCAGCAGTCCGGACGAAACAGGACGGGCGAGTCAGCCCCAGCATTTT
>TRBJ2-1|TRBV2|once|NA
CASSEEMGGGYNEQFF
TGTGCCAGCAGTGAAGAGATGGGCGGAGGATACAATGAGCAGTTCTTC
>TRBJ2-3|TRBV7-9|NA|NA
CASSLASDSDTQYF
TGTGCCAGCAGCTTAGCTAGCGACTCAGATACGCAGTATTTT
>TRBJ2-4|TRBV10-2|NA|NA
CASSLDPTGPKNIQYF
TGCGCCAGCAGCCTCGACCCGACAGGTCCCAAAAACATTCAGTACTTC
>TRBJ2-1|TRBV25-1|NA|NA
CASSSGYNEQFF
TGTGCCAGCAGTTCAGGCTACAATGAGCAGTTCTTC
>TRBJ1-1|TRBV7-2|NA|NA
CASSLDFPAGEAFF
TGTGCCAGCAGCTTAGACTTTCCGGCAGGTGAAGCTTTCTTT
>TRBJ2-1|TRBV6-2/TRBV6-3|NA|NA
CASSYSAVATGQFF
TGTGCCAGCAGTTACTCGGCGGTAGCTACCGGGCAGTTCTTC
>TRBJ2-7|TRBV27|NA|TRBD1
CASSGDRGGPYEQYF
TGTGCCAGCAGTGGGGACAGGGGGGGTCCCTACGAGCAGTACTTC
>TRBJ1-2|TRBV29-1|NA|TRBD1
CSVEEDRVEGYTF
TGCAGCGTTGAAGAGGACAGGGTCGAAGGCTACACCTTC
>TRBJ1-2|TRBV2|NA|NA
CASVDGGYGYTF
TGTGCCAGCGTTGACGGGGGGTATGGCTACACCTTC
>TRBJ1-4|TRBV27|NA|NA
CASSLDTPVGGYEKLFF
TGTGCCAGCAGTTTAGATACCCCGGTAGGGGGATATGAAAAACTGTTTTTT
>TRBJ2-5|TRBV3-1/TRBV3-2|NA|NA
CASSPPPGETQYF
TGTGCCAGCAGCCCCCCCCCGGGGGAGACCCAGTACTTC
>TRBJ1-1|TRBV28|NA|NA
CASSFSVNTEAFF
TGTGCCAGCAGTTTTTCAGTGAACACTGAAGCTTTCTTT
>TRBJ1-2|TRBV6-5|NA|TRBD1
CASSRTGDYGYTF
TGTGCCAGCAGTCGGACAGGGGACTATGGCTACACCTTC